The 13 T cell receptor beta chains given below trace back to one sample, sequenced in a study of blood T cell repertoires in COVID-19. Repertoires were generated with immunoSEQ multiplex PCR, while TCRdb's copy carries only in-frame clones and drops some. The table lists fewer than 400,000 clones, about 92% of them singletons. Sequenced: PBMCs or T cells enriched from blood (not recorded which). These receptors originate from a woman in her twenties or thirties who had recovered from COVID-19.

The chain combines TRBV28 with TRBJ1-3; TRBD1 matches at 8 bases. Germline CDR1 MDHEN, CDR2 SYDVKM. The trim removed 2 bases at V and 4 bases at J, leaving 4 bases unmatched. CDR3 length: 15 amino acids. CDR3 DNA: TGTGCCAGCAGTTTACGGACAGGGTCCGGAAACACCATATATTTT. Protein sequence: CASSLRTGSGNTIYF. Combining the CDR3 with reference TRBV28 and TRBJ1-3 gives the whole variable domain DVKVTQSSRYLVKRTGEKVFLECVQDMDHENMFWYRQDPGLGLRLIYFSYDVKMKEKGDIPEGYSVSREKKERFSLILESASTNQTSMYLCASSLRTGSGNTIYFGEGSWLTVV.

The CDR3: CASSYWRTDTYTF. DNA of the CDR3: TGTGCCAGCAGTTACTGGAGGACAGATACCTACACCTTC. The chain has TRBV6-5 and TRBJ1-2, with D possibly being TRBD1 (6 bases). The CDR3 is 13 residues long. Germline V gene sequence: CDR1 MNHEY, CDR2 SVGAGI. Trimming removed 1 base at V and 10 bases at J, with 13 bases between.

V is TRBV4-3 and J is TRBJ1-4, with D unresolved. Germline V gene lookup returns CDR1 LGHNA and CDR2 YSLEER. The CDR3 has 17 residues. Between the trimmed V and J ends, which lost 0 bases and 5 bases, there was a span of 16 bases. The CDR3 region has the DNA TGCGCCAGCAGCCAAGATTGGCGTAGCATAATCAATGAAAAACTGTTTTTT. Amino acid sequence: CASSQDWRSIINEKLFF.

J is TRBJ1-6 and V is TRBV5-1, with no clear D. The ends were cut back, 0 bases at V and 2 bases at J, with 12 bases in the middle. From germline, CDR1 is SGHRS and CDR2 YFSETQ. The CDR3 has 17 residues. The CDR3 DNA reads TGCGCCAGCAGCTTGGAGCCGGGGAACACCTATAATTCACCCCTCCACTTT. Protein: CASSLEPGNTYNSPLHF.

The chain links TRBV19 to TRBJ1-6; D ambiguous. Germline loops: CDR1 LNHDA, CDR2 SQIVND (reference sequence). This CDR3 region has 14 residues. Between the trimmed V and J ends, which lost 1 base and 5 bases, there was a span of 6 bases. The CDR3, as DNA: TGTGCCAGTAGTATAGGCACTAATAATTCACCCCTCCACTTT. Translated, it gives CASSIGTNNSPLHF.

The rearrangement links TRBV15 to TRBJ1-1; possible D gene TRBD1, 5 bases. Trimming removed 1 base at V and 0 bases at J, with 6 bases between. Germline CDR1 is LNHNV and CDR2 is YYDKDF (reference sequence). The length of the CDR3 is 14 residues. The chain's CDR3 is CATSRGQLNTEAFF. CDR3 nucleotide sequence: TGTGCCACCAGCAGAGGACAGTTGAACACTGAAGCTTTCTTT.

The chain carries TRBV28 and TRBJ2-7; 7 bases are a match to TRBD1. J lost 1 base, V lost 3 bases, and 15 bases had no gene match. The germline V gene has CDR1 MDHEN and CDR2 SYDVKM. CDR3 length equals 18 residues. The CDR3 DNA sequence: TGTGCCAGCAGTTTTCAGAGTGCAGGGACAGCTCCTTCCTACGAGCAGTACTTC. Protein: CASSFQSAGTAPSYEQYF. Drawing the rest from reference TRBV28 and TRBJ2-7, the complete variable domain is DVKVTQSSRYLVKRTGEKVFLECVQDMDHENMFWYRQDPGLGLRLIYFSYDVKMKEKGDIPEGYSVSREKKERFSLILESASTNQTSMYLCASSFQSAGTAPSYEQYFGPGTRLTVT.

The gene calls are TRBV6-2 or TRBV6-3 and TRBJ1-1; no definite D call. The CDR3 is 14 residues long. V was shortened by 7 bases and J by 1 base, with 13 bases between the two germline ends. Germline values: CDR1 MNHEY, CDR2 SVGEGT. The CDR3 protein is CASTPLTGNTEAFF. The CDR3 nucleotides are TGTGCCAGCACCCCACTCACGGGGAACACTGAAGCTTTCTTT.

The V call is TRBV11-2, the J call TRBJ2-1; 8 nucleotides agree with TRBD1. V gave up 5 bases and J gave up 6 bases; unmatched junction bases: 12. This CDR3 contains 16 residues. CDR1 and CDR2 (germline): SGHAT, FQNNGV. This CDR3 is CASSPPDRGLFNEQFF. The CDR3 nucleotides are TGTGCCAGCAGCCCGCCTGACAGGGGTTTATTCAATGAGCAGTTCTTC.

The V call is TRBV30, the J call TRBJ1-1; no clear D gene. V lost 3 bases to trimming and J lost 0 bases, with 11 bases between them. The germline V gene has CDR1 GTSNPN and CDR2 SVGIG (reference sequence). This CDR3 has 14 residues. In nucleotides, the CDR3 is TGTGCCTGGAGCTTCGGAGGCATGAACACTGAAGCTTTCTTT. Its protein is CAWSFGGMNTEAFF.

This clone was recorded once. CDR3 DNA sequence: TGTGCCAGCAAGCCCCTGTTAGAGAGCAATCAGCCCCAGCATTTT. This encodes CASKPLLESNQPQHF. This chain uses TRBV27 with TRBJ1-5; no clear D. The CDR3 extends over 15 amino acids. Trimming shortened V by 7 bases and J by 1 base, and 14 bases separated the two germline ends. Germline V gives CDR1 MNHEY, CDR2 SMNVEV (reference sequence).

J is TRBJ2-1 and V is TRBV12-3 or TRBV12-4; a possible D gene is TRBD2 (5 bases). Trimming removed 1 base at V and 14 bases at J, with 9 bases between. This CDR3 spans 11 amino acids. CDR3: CASSLGLAEFF. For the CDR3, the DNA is TGTGCCAGCAGTTTAGGGCTAGCCGAGTTCTTC.

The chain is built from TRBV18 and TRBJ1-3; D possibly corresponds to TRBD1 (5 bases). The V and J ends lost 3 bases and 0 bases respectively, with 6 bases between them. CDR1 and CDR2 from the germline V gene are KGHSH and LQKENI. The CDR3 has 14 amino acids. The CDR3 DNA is TGTGCCAGCTCACCCCAGGGCTCTGGAAACACCATATATTTT. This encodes CASSPQGSGNTIYF.